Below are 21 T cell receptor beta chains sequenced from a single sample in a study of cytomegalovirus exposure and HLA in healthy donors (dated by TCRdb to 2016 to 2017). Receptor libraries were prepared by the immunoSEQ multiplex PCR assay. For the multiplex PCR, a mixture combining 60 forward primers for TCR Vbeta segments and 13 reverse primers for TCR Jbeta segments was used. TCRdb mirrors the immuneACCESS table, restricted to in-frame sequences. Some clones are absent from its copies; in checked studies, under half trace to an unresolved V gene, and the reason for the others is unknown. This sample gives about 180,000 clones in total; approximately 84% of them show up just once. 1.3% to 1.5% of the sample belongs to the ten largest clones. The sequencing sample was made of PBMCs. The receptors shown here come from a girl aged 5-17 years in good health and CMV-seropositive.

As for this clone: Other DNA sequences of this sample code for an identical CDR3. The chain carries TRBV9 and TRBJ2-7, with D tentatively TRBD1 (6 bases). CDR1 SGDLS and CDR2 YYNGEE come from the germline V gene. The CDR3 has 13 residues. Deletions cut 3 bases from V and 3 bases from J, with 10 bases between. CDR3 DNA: TGTGCCAGCAGCGCGTCACAGGGCTACGAGCAGTACTTC. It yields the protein CASSASQGYEQYF.

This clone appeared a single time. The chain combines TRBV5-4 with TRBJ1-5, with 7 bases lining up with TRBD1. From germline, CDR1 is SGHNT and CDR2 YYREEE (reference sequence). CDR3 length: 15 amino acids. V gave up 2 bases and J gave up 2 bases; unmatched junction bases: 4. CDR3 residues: CASSFTGAGNQPQHF. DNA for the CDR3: TGTGCCAGCAGCTTTACAGGGGCGGGCAATCAGCCCCAGCATTTT.

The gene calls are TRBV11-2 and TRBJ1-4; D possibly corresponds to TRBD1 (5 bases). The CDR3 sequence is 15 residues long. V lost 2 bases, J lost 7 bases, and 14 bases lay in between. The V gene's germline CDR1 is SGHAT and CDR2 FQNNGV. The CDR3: CASSLRGKRGEKLFF. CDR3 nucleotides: TGTGCCAGCAGCTTACGGGGCAAGCGGGGTGAAAAACTGTTTTTT.

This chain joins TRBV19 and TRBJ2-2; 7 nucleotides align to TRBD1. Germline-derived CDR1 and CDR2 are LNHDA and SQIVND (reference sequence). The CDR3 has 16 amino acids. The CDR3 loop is CATSRPRTGNTGELFF. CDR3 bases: TGTGCTACCTCCCGCCCAAGGACAGGGAACACCGGGGAGCTGTTTTTT. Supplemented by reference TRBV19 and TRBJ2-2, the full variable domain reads DGGITQSPKYLFRKEGQNVTLSCEQNLNHDAMYWYRQDPGQGLRLIYYSQIVNDFQKGDIAEGYSVSREKKESFPLTVTSAQKNPTAFYLCATSRPRTGNTGELFFGEGSRLTVL.

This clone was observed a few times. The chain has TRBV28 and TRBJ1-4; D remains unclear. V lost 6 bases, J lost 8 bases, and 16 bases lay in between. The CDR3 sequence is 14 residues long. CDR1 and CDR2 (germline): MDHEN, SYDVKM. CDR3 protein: CASSLGGPREKLFF. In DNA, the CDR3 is TGTGCCAGCAGCCTGGGAGGTCCAAGGGAAAAACTGTTTTTT.

The CDR3 DNA is TGTGCCAGCAGCTCCCAGGGGACAGTCGTTGGGGAGCAGTACTTC. Translated, it gives CASSSQGTVVGEQYF. The V call is TRBV5-5, the J call TRBJ2-7; TRBD1 matches at 7 bases. CDR1 is SGHKS, CDR2 YYEKEE, per germline (reference sequence). V lost 3 bases to trimming and J lost 7 bases; unmatched junction nucleotides: 13. This CDR3 contains 15 residues.

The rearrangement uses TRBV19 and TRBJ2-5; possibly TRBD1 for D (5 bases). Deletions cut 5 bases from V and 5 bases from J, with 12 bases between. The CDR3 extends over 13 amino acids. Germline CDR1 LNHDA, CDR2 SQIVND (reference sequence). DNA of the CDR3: TGTGCCAGTAGTTCCCTCTCAGGGGAGACCCAGTACTTC. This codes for CASSSLSGETQYF.

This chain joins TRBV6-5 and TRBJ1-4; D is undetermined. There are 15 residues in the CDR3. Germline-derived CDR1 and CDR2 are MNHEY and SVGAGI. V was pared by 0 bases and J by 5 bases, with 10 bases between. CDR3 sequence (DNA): TGTGCCAGCAGTTACTCTGAGCTAACCAATGAAAAACTGTTTTTT. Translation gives CASSYSELTNEKLFF.

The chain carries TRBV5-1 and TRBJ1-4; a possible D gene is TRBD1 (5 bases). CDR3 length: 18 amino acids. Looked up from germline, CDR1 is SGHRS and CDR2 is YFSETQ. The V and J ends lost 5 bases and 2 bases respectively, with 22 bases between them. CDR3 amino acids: CASSYVRRNGGTNEKLFF. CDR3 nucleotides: TGCGCCAGCAGTTACGTCCGAAGAAACGGGGGGACTAATGAAAAACTGTTTTTT.

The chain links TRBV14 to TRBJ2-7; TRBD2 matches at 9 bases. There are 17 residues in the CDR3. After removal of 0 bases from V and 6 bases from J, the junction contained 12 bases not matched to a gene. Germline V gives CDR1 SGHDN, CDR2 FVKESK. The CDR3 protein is CASSQDRREGLRPEQYF. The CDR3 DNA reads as TGTGCCAGCAGCCAAGATAGGCGGGAGGGCCTCCGACCCGAGCAGTACTTC.

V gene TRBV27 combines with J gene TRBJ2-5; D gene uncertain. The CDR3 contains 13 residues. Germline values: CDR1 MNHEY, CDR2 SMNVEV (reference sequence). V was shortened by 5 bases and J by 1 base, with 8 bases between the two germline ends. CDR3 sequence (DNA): TGTGCCAGCAGTCCCGGGTTCCAAGAGACCCAGTACTTC. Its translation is CASSPGFQETQYF.

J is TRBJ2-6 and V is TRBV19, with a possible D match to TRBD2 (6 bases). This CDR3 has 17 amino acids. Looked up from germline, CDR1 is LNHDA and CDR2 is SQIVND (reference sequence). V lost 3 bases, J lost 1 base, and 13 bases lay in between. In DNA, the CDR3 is TGTGCCAGTAGTATTCGGGGGAGTACTTCTGGGGCCAACGTCCTGACTTTC. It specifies CASSIRGSTSGANVLTF.

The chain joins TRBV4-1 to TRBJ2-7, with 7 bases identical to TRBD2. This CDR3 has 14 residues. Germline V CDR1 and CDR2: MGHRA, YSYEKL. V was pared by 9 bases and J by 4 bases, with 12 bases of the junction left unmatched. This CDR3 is CASSGTTEIYEQYF. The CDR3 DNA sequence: TGCGCCAGTTCCGGGACTACCGAAATTTACGAGCAGTACTTC.

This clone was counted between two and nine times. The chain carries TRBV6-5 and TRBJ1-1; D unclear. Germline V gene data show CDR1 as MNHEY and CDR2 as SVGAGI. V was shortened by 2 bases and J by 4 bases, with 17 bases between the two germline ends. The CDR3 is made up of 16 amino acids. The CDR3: CASSYVGPRPGTEAFF. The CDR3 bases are TGTGCCAGCAGTTACGTCGGTCCACGACCGGGCACTGAAGCTTTCTTT.

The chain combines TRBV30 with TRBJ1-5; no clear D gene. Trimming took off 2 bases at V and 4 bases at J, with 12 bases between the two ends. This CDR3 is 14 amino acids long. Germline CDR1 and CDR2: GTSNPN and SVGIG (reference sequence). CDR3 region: CAWSTGRRNQPQHF. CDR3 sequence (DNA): TGTGCCTGGAGTACGGGGAGGAGAAATCAGCCCCAGCATTTT.

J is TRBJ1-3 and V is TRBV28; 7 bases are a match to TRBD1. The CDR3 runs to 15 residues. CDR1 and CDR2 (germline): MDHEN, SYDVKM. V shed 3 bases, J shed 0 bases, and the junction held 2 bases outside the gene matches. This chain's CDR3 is CASSFRTGSGNTIYF. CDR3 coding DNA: TGTGCCAGCAGTTTCAGGACAGGCTCTGGAAACACCATATATTTT.

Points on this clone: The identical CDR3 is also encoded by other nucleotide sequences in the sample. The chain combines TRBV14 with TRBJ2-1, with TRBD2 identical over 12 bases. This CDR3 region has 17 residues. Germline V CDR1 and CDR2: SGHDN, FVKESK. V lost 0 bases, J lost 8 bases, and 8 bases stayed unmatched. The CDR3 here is CASSQEVTSGRWDEQFF. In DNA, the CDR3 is TGTGCCAGCAGCCAAGAGGTGACTAGCGGGAGATGGGATGAGCAGTTCTTC.

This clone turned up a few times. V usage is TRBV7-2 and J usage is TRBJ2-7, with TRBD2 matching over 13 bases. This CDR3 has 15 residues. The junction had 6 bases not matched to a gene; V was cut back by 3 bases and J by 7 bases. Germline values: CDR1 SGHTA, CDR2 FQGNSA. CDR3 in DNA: TGTGCCAGCAGCTTTGGACTAGCGGGAGTGGTAGAGCAGTACTTC. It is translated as CASSFGLAGVVEQYF. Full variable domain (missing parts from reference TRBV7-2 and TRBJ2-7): GAGVSQSPSNKVTEKGKDVELRCDPISGHTALYWYRQSLGQGLEFLIYFQGNSAPDKSGLPSDRFSAERTGGSVSTLTIQRTQQEDSAVYLCASSFGLAGVVEQYFGPGTRLTVT.

CDR3 in DNA: TGTGCCAGCAGCGTAGCAGGGGGTAACTCCTACGAGCAGTACTTC. It codes for CASSVAGGNSYEQYF. The V gene is TRBV9, the J gene TRBJ2-7; 7 bases line up with TRBD1. The CDR3 is made up of 15 amino acids. Germline V gives CDR1 SGDLS, CDR2 YYNGEE. After removal of 0 bases from V and 0 bases from J, the junction contained 3 bases not matched to a gene.

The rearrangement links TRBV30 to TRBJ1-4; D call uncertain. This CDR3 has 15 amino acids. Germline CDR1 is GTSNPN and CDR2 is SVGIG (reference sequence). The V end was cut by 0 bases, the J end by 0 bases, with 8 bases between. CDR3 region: CAWSVLGPTNEKLFF. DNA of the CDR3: TGTGCCTGGAGTGTACTTGGTCCAACTAATGAAAAACTGTTTTTT.

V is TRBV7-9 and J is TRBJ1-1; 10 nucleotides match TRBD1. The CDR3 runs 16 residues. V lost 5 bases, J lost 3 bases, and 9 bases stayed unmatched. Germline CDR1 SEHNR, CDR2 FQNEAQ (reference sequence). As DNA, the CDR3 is TGTGCCAGCAGCCCCCGACAGGGGGCCCGGGACACTGAAGCTTTCTTT. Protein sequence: CASSPRQGARDTEAFF.